These T cell receptor beta chains were read from a single sample in a study of CD8 T cells in Susac syndrome. TCRdb passed the immunoSEQ multiplex PCR reads through MiXCR, listing each CDR3 protein once. This sample carries roughly 150,000 distinct CDR3 sequences, less than 97% of them seen once, and the ten largest clones take 0.14% to 0.15%. Sample: CD8+ T cells from PBMCs. These receptors all stem from a human donor with multiple sclerosis. The CDR3 runs from the conserved cysteine through the conserved F or W. Fields, in order: D gene, V gene, clone size, J gene, CDR3 length, CDR3 DNA, CDR3 protein. D genes are given only for firm matches. Size is stated for part of the rows, as once, few or many counts, or as a class when the clone is expanded.

d_gene: NA
v_gene: TRBV30
abundance: NA
j_gene: TRBJ2-6
len: 14
CDR3nt: TGTGCCTGGAGTCATGGGACCGGGGCCAACGTCCTGACTTTC
CDR3aa: CAWSHGTGANVLTF

d_gene: TRBD2
v_gene: TRBV20-1
abundance: NA
j_gene: TRBJ2-1
len: 16
CDR3nt: TGCAGTGCTAGGTCGCCCGGGACTAGCGGTTACAATGAGCAGTTCTTC
CDR3aa: CSARSPGTSGYNEQFF

d_gene: TRBD2
v_gene: TRBV19
abundance: once
j_gene: TRBJ2-5
len: 15
CDR3nt: TGTGCCACCCGACCGACTAGCGGGGAGCAAGAGACCCAGTACTTC
CDR3aa: CATRPTSGEQETQYF

d_gene: NA
v_gene: TRBV23-1
abundance: NA
j_gene: TRBJ2-6
len: 19
CDR3nt: TGCGCCAGCAGTCAATCGCCGAAGGGTTCCACCTCTGGGGCCAACGTCCTGACTTTC
CDR3aa: CASSQSPKGSTSGANVLTF

d_gene: NA
v_gene: TRBV11-2
abundance: once
j_gene: TRBJ2-3
len: 14
CDR3nt: TGTGCCAGCAGCTCCTCGGCTAGCATGAATACGCAGTATTTT
CDR3aa: CASSSSASMNTQYF

d_gene: NA
v_gene: TRBV15
abundance: NA
j_gene: TRBJ2-2
len: 13
CDR3nt: TGTGCCACCAGCAAAGCGTTGGAAGGGGAGCTGTTTTTT
CDR3aa: CATSKALEGELFF

d_gene: TRBD1
v_gene: TRBV4-1
abundance: NA
j_gene: TRBJ1-5
len: 14
CDR3nt: TGCGCCAGCAGCTCAAACAGGGGGGATCAGCCCCAGCATTTT
CDR3aa: CASSSNRGDQPQHF

d_gene: NA
v_gene: TRBV29-1
abundance: NA
j_gene: TRBJ1-5
len: 11
CDR3nt: TGCAGCGCGGACGCGGGGGGGACCCAGCATTTT
CDR3aa: CSADAGGTQHF

d_gene: TRBD1
v_gene: TRBV9
abundance: NA
j_gene: TRBJ2-3
len: 17
CDR3nt: TGTGCCAGCAGCGTAGGGGGACAGTCTGAACGTGGAGATACGCAGTATTTT
CDR3aa: CASSVGGQSERGDTQYF

d_gene: TRBD2
v_gene: TRBV6-5
abundance: few
j_gene: TRBJ2-3
len: 15
CDR3nt: TGTGCCAGCAGCCCGAGCGGGGGGCCAGCAGATACGCAGTATTTT
CDR3aa: CASSPSGGPADTQYF

d_gene: NA
v_gene: TRBV27
abundance: NA
j_gene: TRBJ1-5
len: 14
CDR3nt: TGTGCCAGCAGCGACTCGAATAGCAATCAGCCCCAGCATTTT
CDR3aa: CASSDSNSNQPQHF

d_gene: NA
v_gene: TRBV6-4
abundance: NA
j_gene: TRBJ2-1
len: 15
CDR3nt: TGTGCCAGCAGTGAGAGGGGCCCAGGGTACAATGAGCAGTTCTTC
CDR3aa: CASSERGPGYNEQFF

d_gene: TRBD1
v_gene: TRBV20-1
abundance: NA
j_gene: TRBJ1-4
len: 14
CDR3nt: TGCAGTGCTAGCGGACAGGGTTTGGATGAAAAACTGTTTTTT
CDR3aa: CSASGQGLDEKLFF

d_gene: NA
v_gene: TRBV20-1
abundance: NA
j_gene: TRBJ2-1
len: 13
CDR3nt: TGCAGTGCTCTTAGGGACACGAGCAATGAGCAGTTCTTC
CDR3aa: CSALRDTSNEQFF